The rows below give T cell receptor beta chains drawn from one sample of a study of CD8+ T cells in alopecia areata. Sequencing used immunoSEQ multiplex PCR; TCRdb keeps in-frame clones, though not all of them. Of about 110,000 clones listed, around three fifths are singletons. The material sequenced was CD8+ T cells sorted from blood, taken at week 24, from a patient treated with tofacitinib. All receptors derive from a human donor with alopecia areata. Each CDR3 is given with its conserved first and last residue. Each record gives: CDR3 DNA, CDR3 protein, J gene, clone size, D gene, V gene, CDR3 length. The D gene is left open where the match is weak. Not every row has a clone size; where given, it reads once, few, many or a size class.

TGTGCCAGCAGTGAAGCGACAGGGGGCAATTCACCCCTCCACTTT | CASSEATGGNSPLHF | TRBJ1-6 | few | TRBD1 | TRBV6-4 | 15
TGTGCCAGCAGTTACTCCGGGGGGGAGCTCTACAATGAGCAGTTCTTC | CASSYSGGELYNEQFF | TRBJ2-1 | few | TRBD2 | TRBV27 | 16
TGTGCCAGCAGCCCTCGGACAGGTGCCAGTCAGCCCCAGCATTTT | CASSPRTGASQPQHF | TRBJ1-5 | NA | TRBD1 | TRBV4-2 | 15
TGTGCCACCCGACAGGGGGTAACAGATACGCAGTATTTT | CATRQGVTDTQYF | TRBJ2-3 | NA | TRBD1 | TRBV15 | 13
TGTGCCAGCAGTTTAGGTGAAAAACTGTTTTTT | CASSLGEKLFF | TRBJ1-4 | NA | NA | TRBV6-6 | 11
TGTGCCAGCAGTGAAGGAGCAGGCTACAATGAGCAGTTCTTC | CASSEGAGYNEQFF | TRBJ2-1 | NA | NA | TRBV2 | 14
TGTGCCAGCAGTGAATCCTGGGACAGTTCCGTCTACGAGCAGTACTTC | CASSESWDSSVYEQYF | TRBJ2-7 | NA | TRBD1 | TRBV2 | 16
TGTGCCAGCAGTAGCGGGCCCGGGGCTGGGGCCAACGTCCTGACTTTC | CASSSGPGAGANVLTF | TRBJ2-6 | NA | NA | TRBV2 | 16
TGTGCCAGCAGCGGACAGGGGGCCTATGGCTACACCTTC | CASSGQGAYGYTF | TRBJ1-2 | few | TRBD1 | TRBV9 | 13
TGTGCCAGCATCCTCACCGGGGACAGCTCCTACGAGCAGTACTTC | CASILTGDSSYEQYF | TRBJ2-7 | few | TRBD1 | TRBV2 | 15
TGTGCCAGCAGCGTTGACGGCTCCTACGAGCAGTACTTC | CASSVDGSYEQYF | TRBJ2-7 | NA | NA | TRBV9 | 13
TGTGCCAGCAGCTTCAACCCGAACACCGGGGAGCTGTTTTTT | CASSFNPNTGELFF | TRBJ2-2 | NA | NA | TRBV7-9 | 14
TGTGCCAGCAGTGTCGCTAGCGGGGGCTACGAGCAGTACTTC | CASSVASGGYEQYF | TRBJ2-7 | once | TRBD2 | TRBV6-1 | 14
TGTGCCAGCAGCCGAAAGGGATCCACCGGGGAGCTGTTTTTT | CASSRKGSTGELFF | TRBJ2-2 | NA | NA | TRBV11-2 | 14
TGTGCCAGCCGCCTAAAAGGCAGGAGAATCAATCAGCCCCAGCATTTT | CASRLKGRRINQPQHF | TRBJ1-5 | once | NA | TRBV21-1 | 16
TGTGCCAGCAGCTCGTCAAGCAATCAGCCCCAGCATTTT | CASSSSSNQPQHF | TRBJ1-5 | few | NA | TRBV7-8 | 13
TGTGCCAGCAGCTGGGGACAACAGAACACTGAAGCTTTCTTT | CASSWGQQNTEAFF | TRBJ1-1 | few | NA | TRBV13 | 14
TGTGCCAGCAGCGTCGAGGGGAGGTACAATGAGCAGTTCTTC | CASSVEGRYNEQFF | TRBJ2-1 | NA | NA | TRBV9 | 14
TGTGCCAGCAGCTTAGACGCGGCAAGCCTTAATGAAAAACTGTTTTTT | CASSLDAASLNEKLFF | TRBJ1-4 | few | NA | TRBV7-2 | 16
TGTGCCAGCAGTGAAACAGGGGGCGCGAGCTATGGCTACACCTTC | CASSETGGASYGYTF | TRBJ1-2 | NA | TRBD1 | TRBV6-1 | 15
TGCAGCGTTGAAGATGATCATGGGACTAGCGGGGGCCGTTTCCCCTACGAGCAGTACTTC | CSVEDDHGTSGGRFPYEQYF | TRBJ2-7 | NA | TRBD2 | TRBV29-1 | 20
TGTGCCTGGAGGGGACAGGGGATATTCGAGCAGTACTTC | CAWRGQGIFEQYF | TRBJ2-7 | NA | TRBD1 | TRBV30 | 13
TGTGCCAGCAGCTTTAACGGGGGGGCCTTAGATACGCAGTATTTT | CASSFNGGALDTQYF | TRBJ2-3 | NA | TRBD2 | TRBV5-6 | 15
TGTGCCAGCAGTGAACAGAGCTCTGGGGCCAACGTCCTGACTTTC | CASSEQSSGANVLTF | TRBJ2-6 | NA | NA | TRBV13 | 15
TGCGCCAGCAGCCTAGGAGGGGAGTCCTACGAGCAGTACTTC | CASSLGGESYEQYF | TRBJ2-7 | few | NA | TRBV5-1 | 14
TGCGCCAGCAGCCCAGACAGGGGGCGCGGTTCACCCCTCCACTTT | CASSPDRGRGSPLHF | TRBJ1-6 | NA | TRBD1 | TRBV4-3 | 15
TGCGCCAGCAGCCAAGAGACAGGAGACTCCTACGAGCAGTACTTC | CASSQETGDSYEQYF | TRBJ2-7 | NA | NA | TRBV4-1 | 15
TGTGCCAGCAGTTTATCGGGGGACAGGGGGCAGCCCCAGCATTTT | CASSLSGDRGQPQHF | TRBJ1-5 | few | TRBD1 | TRBV27 | 15
TGCAGCGTCACCGGGACGGATCCCTACGAGCAGTACTTC | CSVTGTDPYEQYF | TRBJ2-7 | NA | NA | TRBV29-1 | 13
TGTGCCAGCAGCTACCCCGGTCCAGATACGCAGTATTTT | CASSYPGPDTQYF | TRBJ2-3 | NA | NA | TRBV7-8 | 13
TGTGCCAGCAGTGGTAGGTGGGATGCCTACGAGCAGTACTTC | CASSGRWDAYEQYF | TRBJ2-7 | NA | NA | TRBV25-1 | 14
TGTGCCAGCAGTTTGCGACAGGGAGGGGACACTGAAGCTTTCTTT | CASSLRQGGDTEAFF | TRBJ1-1 | NA | TRBD1 | TRBV28 | 15
TGTGCCAGCAACTTCGACAGGAACTCCTACAATGAGCAGTTCTTC | CASNFDRNSYNEQFF | TRBJ2-1 | NA | NA | TRBV6-5 | 15
TGTGCCAGCAGTGCGCAGGGTAACTATGGCTACACCTTC | CASSAQGNYGYTF | TRBJ1-2 | NA | NA | TRBV7-9 | 13
TGTGCCAGCAGCTTGTTATGGGGGCAGAATGAAGCTTTCTTT | CASSLLWGQNEAFF | TRBJ1-1 | NA | NA | TRBV5-6 | 14
TGTGCCAGCAGTCATGGGGCCGGGCCCCAGCATTTT | CASSHGAGPQHF | TRBJ1-5 | NA | NA | TRBV7-9 | 12
TGTGCCAGCAGCTCCCTAGCCAAAAACATTCAGTACTTC | CASSSLAKNIQYF | TRBJ2-4 | NA | NA | TRBV7-9 | 13
TGTGCCAGCGAGATGGGACTAGGGAGCACAGATACGCAGTATTTT | CASEMGLGSTDTQYF | TRBJ2-3 | NA | TRBD2 | TRBV11-2 | 15
TGTGCCTGTACAGGGTCGGAGGCCAATGAGCAGTTCTTC | CACTGSEANEQFF | TRBJ2-1 | NA | NA | TRBV30 | 13
TGTGCCAGCAGCTTATTGGGTGGGGGTGAATACGAGCAGTACTTC | CASSLLGGGEYEQYF | TRBJ2-7 | NA | NA | TRBV13 | 15
TGTGCCATCAGGGGATCCGAGGACGGGGATATGCCCCTCCACTTT | CAIRGSEDGDMPLHF | TRBJ1-6 | NA | NA | TRBV10-3 | 15
TGCGCCAGCAGCCTTCCAGCGGGGGAGTTTAATGAGCAGTTCTTC | CASSLPAGEFNEQFF | TRBJ2-1 | large | TRBD2 | TRBV4-1 | 15
TGCAGCGTGCTACCGGGACAGGGGGCAAGCTATGGCTACACCTTC | CSVLPGQGASYGYTF | TRBJ1-2 | NA | TRBD1 | TRBV29-1 | 15
TGTGCCAGCAGCTTAGGACAGTCTAGCACAGATACGCAGTATTTT | CASSLGQSSTDTQYF | TRBJ2-3 | NA | NA | TRBV7-9 | 15
TGCGCCAGCAGCTTTCGGGTGAACACTGAAGCTTTCTTT | CASSFRVNTEAFF | TRBJ1-1 | NA | NA | TRBV5-1 | 13
TGTGCCAGCAGCCTAGTGAAGGGGGTGAACACTGAAGCTTTCTTT | CASSLVKGVNTEAFF | TRBJ1-1 | NA | NA | TRBV13 | 15
TGTGCCAGCAGCGGGAGAAGGGGGTACGAGCAGTACTTC | CASSGRRGYEQYF | TRBJ2-7 | NA | NA | TRBV9 | 13
TGTGCCAGTAGTCGGGGGGGCCCGGCAGATACGCAGTATTTT | CASSRGGPADTQYF | TRBJ2-3 | NA | TRBD2 | TRBV19 | 14
TGTGCCAGCAGTTTAGGGGCCACCTACAATGAGCAGTTCTTC | CASSLGATYNEQFF | TRBJ2-1 | few | NA | TRBV27 | 14
TGTGCCAGCAGTGGGACTAGCGGGTCCTACAATGAGCAGTTCTTC | CASSGTSGSYNEQFF | TRBJ2-1 | NA | TRBD2 | TRBV6-4 | 15
TGTGCCAGCAGCAACAGTTTACAAGAGACCCAGTACTTC | CASSNSLQETQYF | TRBJ2-5 | NA | NA | TRBV13 | 13
TGTGCCAGCAGTCAAAGGGGAGCGCCTACGGATGAGCAGTTCTTC | CASSQRGAPTDEQFF | TRBJ2-1 | NA | NA | TRBV7-2 | 15
TGTGCCAGCATCGACTGGACAGTTCCCGAGCAGTACTTC | CASIDWTVPEQYF | TRBJ2-7 | NA | NA | TRBV27 | 13
TGTGCCAGCACTCGATGGGACACCGGGGAGCTGTTTTTT | CASTRWDTGELFF | TRBJ2-2 | NA | NA | TRBV25-1 | 13
TGTGCCAGCAGTTCTCGGCTAGCCAAAAACATTCAGTACTTC | CASSSRLAKNIQYF | TRBJ2-4 | NA | NA | TRBV27 | 14
TGTGCCTGGAGTGTAGGAGGGGACACTGAAGCTTTCTTT | CAWSVGGDTEAFF | TRBJ1-1 | NA | NA | TRBV30 | 13
TGTGCCAGCAGCTCCACGGGACTAGGGGTCTACAATGAGCAGTTCTTC | CASSSTGLGVYNEQFF | TRBJ2-1 | few | TRBD2 | TRBV7-8 | 16